The 15 T cell receptor beta chains reported below all come from one sample, sequenced in a study of blood T cell repertoires in COVID-19. Here immunoSEQ multiplex PCR was the method, and the copy in TCRdb shows in-frame clones only, minus some. The data hold 400,000 to 500,000 clones, with 88% observed a single time. Sequenced input: PBMCs or T cells enriched from blood (not recorded which). The receptors here all came from a woman between 18 and 29 years old who had been exposed to COVID-19.

This rearrangement joins TRBV28 to TRBJ2-1; 8 bases match TRBD2. Germline trimming cut 5 bases from V and 8 bases from J; bases unmatched to any gene: 11. Germline V gives CDR1 MDHEN, CDR2 SYDVKM. The CDR3 is 15 amino acids. The DNA of the CDR3 is TGTGCCAGCAGTGAATCCGGGACTAGTTTCCATGAGCAGTTCTTC. Encoded protein: CASSESGTSFHEQFF.

CDR3 sequence: CASSPQGQGSEAFF. In DNA form, the CDR3 reads TGTGCCAGCTCACCACAGGGACAGGGCTCTGAAGCTTTCTTT. The chain is built from TRBV18 and TRBJ1-1; TRBD1 agrees at 9 bases. CDR3 size: 14 residues. Trimming removed 1 base from V and 6 bases from J; junction bases left unmatched: 3. Germline values: CDR1 KGHSH, CDR2 LQKENI.

J is TRBJ1-1 and V is TRBV11-1; 9 nucleotides line up with TRBD1. CDR3 length equals 16 residues. CDR1 and CDR2 (germline): SGHAT, FQDESV (reference sequence). The J segment lost 4 bases and the V segment lost 5 bases, leaving 11 bases of the junction unmatched. CDR3 in DNA: TGTGCCAGCAGCCCCCACAGGGGGCAATGGGGCACTGAAGCTTTCTTT. Encoded protein: CASSPHRGQWGTEAFF.

The chain couples TRBV27 to TRBJ2-7; 8 bases match TRBD2. CDR1 and CDR2 from the germline V gene are MNHEY and SMNVEV (reference sequence). The V segment lost 5 bases and the J segment 9 bases; nucleotides outside the gene matches: 12. CDR3 size: 14 residues. The CDR3 is CASSRSAGGAGQYF. The DNA of the CDR3 is TGTGCCAGCAGTCGGTCCGCGGGGGGCGCGGGGCAGTACTTC.

The chain couples TRBV25-1 to TRBJ1-5, with 9 bases lining up with TRBD1. Germline CDR1 and CDR2: MGHDK and SYGVNS. With 3 bases clipped from V and 9 bases from J, the junction kept 12 bases outside the gene matches. The CDR3 extends over 16 amino acids. CDR3 in DNA: TGTGCCAGCAGTGACTCCTCGGGACAGGGCCCAGGGCCCCAGCATTTT. It translates to CASSDSSGQGPGPQHF.

This sequence joins TRBV6-1 and TRBJ2-7; D remains ambiguous. This CDR3 has 15 amino acids. Trimming pared 1 base from V and 3 bases from J, leaving 13 bases between. The germline gives CDR1 MNHNS, CDR2 SASEGT. This CDR3 is CASSEDDRSIYEQYF. The CDR3 bases are TGTGCCAGCAGTGAAGATGATCGGTCGATCTACGAGCAGTACTTC.

The chain links TRBV14 to TRBJ1-2; D remains unclear. V dropped 2 bases and J dropped 6 bases, with 16 bases sitting between them. This CDR3 region has 15 residues. Germline CDR1 is SGHDN and CDR2 is FVKESK. The CDR3 sequence is CASSQYKGVYDGYTF. CDR3 nucleotides: TGTGCCAGCAGCCAATATAAGGGAGTGTACGATGGCTACACCTTC.

The rearrangement uses TRBV3-1 (or the pseudogene TRBV3-2) and TRBJ1-2; weak D call: TRBD1 (5 bases). CDR3 length equals 15 residues. Looked up from germline, CDR1 is LGHDT and CDR2 is YNNKEL (reference sequence). Trimming stripped 1 base from V and 4 bases from J, with 13 bases between. The CDR3 region has the DNA TGTGCCAGCAGCCAAGTAGTACAGGCCTCCTATGGCTACACCTTC. This codes for CASSQVVQASYGYTF.

V usage is TRBV13 and J usage is TRBJ2-3, with a tentative D call TRBD2 (7 bases). There are 16 residues in the CDR3. Germline lookup yields CDR1 PRHDT and CDR2 FYEKMQ (reference sequence). V lost 0 bases to trimming and J lost 0 bases, with 10 bases between them. In DNA form, the CDR3 reads TGTGCCAGCAGCTTAGGCGGGGGGCCGAGCACAGATACGCAGTATTTT. It codes for CASSLGGGPSTDTQYF.

The chain joins TRBV14 to TRBJ2-5, with a possible D match to TRBD1 (6 bases). Germline lookup yields CDR1 SGHDN and CDR2 FVKESK. This CDR3 is 14 amino acids long. Trimming took off 4 bases at V and 7 bases at J, with 16 bases between the two ends. As DNA, the CDR3 is TGTGCCAGCAGCCCTTTGACAGGCGTGGGGACCCAGTACTTC. This translates into CASSPLTGVGTQYF. Complete variable domain (other parts from reference TRBV14 and TRBJ2-5): EAGVTQFPSHSVIEKGQTVTLRCDPISGHDNLYWYRRVMGKEIKFLLHFVKESKQDESGMPNNRFLAERTGGTYSTLKVQPAELEDSGVYFCASSPLTGVGTQYFGPGTRLLVL.

This clone appeared once. The chain couples TRBV6-2 or TRBV6-3 to TRBJ1-2; 7 nucleotides line up with TRBD1. The CDR3 has 14 amino acids. J lost 5 bases, V lost 2 bases, and 5 bases had no gene match. The V gene's germline CDR1 is MNHEY and CDR2 SVGEGT. The CDR3, as DNA: TGTGCCAGCAGTTACGGCCAGGGGGGATATGGCTACACCTTC. Amino acids: CASSYGQGGYGYTF.

The chain carries TRBV7-9 and TRBJ2-3; 8 nucleotides align to TRBD2. The germline V gene has CDR1 SEHNR and CDR2 FQNEAQ (reference sequence). Trimming removed 6 bases from V and 4 bases from J; junction bases left unmatched: 3. This CDR3 is built from 13 residues. The CDR3 loop reads CASSRREADTQYF. Here the CDR3 DNA reads TGTGCCAGCAGTCGGCGGGAGGCAGATACGCAGTATTTT.

The rearrangement links TRBV29-1 to TRBJ1-1; D is perhaps TRBD1 (6 bases). Per the germline V gene, CDR1 is SQVTM and CDR2 is ANQGSEA. The CDR3 sequence is 11 residues long. V was clipped by 6 bases and J by 6 bases, with 11 bases between them. DNA for the CDR3: TGCAGCGTGGTACAGGGAGCTGAAGCTTTCTTT. Translating gives CSVVQGAEAFF.

This CDR3 reads CASSLAVAYEQYF. The CDR3 DNA sequence: TGTGCCAGCAGCTTAGCTGTCGCCTACGAGCAGTACTTC. V is TRBV7-6 and J is TRBJ2-7, with D uncertain. CDR1 is SGHVS and CDR2 is FNYEAQ in the germline V gene. The CDR3 runs to 13 residues. V was pared by 0 bases and J by 2 bases, with 5 bases between.

The chain joins TRBV23-1 to TRBJ2-7; D gene ambiguous. TRBV23-1 qualifies as an ORF whose function is uncertain. The CDR3 extends over 14 amino acids. With 0 bases removed from V and 12 bases from J, the gap between germline ends came to 18 bases. CDR3 sequence reads: CASSQSCSFPPLYF. CDR3 DNA: TGCGCCAGCAGTCAATCATGTAGTTTCCCCCCTCTGTACTTC.